This T cell receptor beta chain is drawn from a study of cytomegalovirus exposure and HLA in healthy donors. Study-level information: Findings of an earlier analysis included 110 million or so unique TCR beta sequences from 180 million or so T cells.

PCR primers comprised 60 Vbeta and 13 Jbeta primers. Profiled with immunoSEQ multiplex PCR; TCRdb holds only in-frame clones, not every one. The sample includes 130,000 or so clones, roughly four fifths of them seen just once. The source material was PBMCs. This TCR came from a man aged 18-30 years in good health and CMV-seropositive.

Here the CDR3 reads CASSTQYVAGNTIYF. Here the CDR3 DNA reads TGTGCCAGTAGTACTCAATACGTAGCTGGAAACACCATATATTTT. The chain couples TRBV19 to TRBJ1-3; D is undetermined. Germline assignment: CDR1 LNHDA and CDR2 SQIVND (reference sequence). There are 15 residues in the CDR3. V was clipped by 4 bases and J by 2 bases, with 12 bases between them.